The 26 T cell receptor beta chains reported below all come from one sample, sequenced in a study of human T cells and chemical hapten exposure. Time point of the sample: pre-sensitization, week 0. Treatment indicated: therapeutic diphenylcyclopropenone sensitization with weekly scalp DPC. Via MiXCR, TCRdb re-called the RACE reads, giving one row per CDR3 protein. The sample lists 280,000 or so distinct CDR3 sequences; roughly 7.7% were seen once. The sample here was whole blood, taken in connection with sensitization to the hapten diphenylcyclopropenone (DPC). The receptors come from a man between 18 and 29 years old with alopecia areata. Some clones in this sample may be carry-over from other donors' samples.

This clonotype was recorded at least ten times. The chain combines TRBV6-2 or TRBV6-3 with TRBJ2-7, with TRBD1 matching 9 bases. V dropped 7 bases and J dropped 0; count of bases not matched to a gene: 4. The CDR3 has 14 residues. In germline, CDR1 is MNHEY, CDR2 SVGEGT. CDR3 bases: TGTGCCAGCAAGTTGGACAGGGGCTCCTACGAGCAGTACGTC. It translates to CASKLDRGSYEQYV.

This clonotype occurred many times. An end of the junction differs from the germline gene, which may be a read error. The chain employs TRBV29-1 and TRBJ1-1; unclear D gene. This CDR3 region has 9 residues. The germline V gene encodes CDR1 SQVTM and CDR2 ANQGSEA. The CDR3 spells CSVEEEAFF. In DNA, the CDR3 is TGCAGCGTGGAAGAGGAAGCTTTCTTT.

This clonotype was counted a few times. The chain couples TRBV10-3 to TRBJ2-2; no clear D gene. CDR1 is ENHRY, CDR2 SYGVKD, per germline. The germline V and J ends were trimmed by 8 bases and 2 bases, with 9 bases remaining between them. This CDR3 is 13 amino acids long. As DNA, the CDR3 is TGTGCCATCGGTTCAGAAAACACCGGGGAGCTGTTTTTT. Translating gives CAIGSENTGELFF.

This clonotype came up many times. The chain has TRBV20-1 and TRBJ1-6, with D possibly matching TRBD1 (5 bases). CDR3 length: 15 amino acids. Germline CDR1 reads DFQATT; CDR2 reads SNEGSKA (reference sequence). V was clipped by 8 bases and J by 4 bases, with 18 bases between them. The CDR3 nucleotides read TGCAGTCTATCTTCGCCAGGGACTTATAATTCACCCCTCCACTTT. It yields the protein CSLSSPGTYNSPLHF.

The table lists this clonotype with a few counts. The V call is TRBV20-1, the J call TRBJ2-3; 7 bases match TRBD2. The ends lost 2 bases at V and 6 bases at J; junction bases unmatched: 5. The germline V gene encodes CDR1 DFQATT and CDR2 SNEGSKA (reference sequence). CDR3 length: 13 residues. CDR3 sequence: CSARPTSRDTQYF. The CDR3 nucleotides are TGCAGTGCTAGACCGACTAGCCGGGATACGCAGTATTTT.

This clonotype has at least ten counts. The chain couples TRBV27 to TRBJ2-7, with D tentatively TRBD1 (6 bases). The CDR3 length is 17 residues. Trimming removed 3 bases at V and 4 bases at J, with 22 bases between. CDR1 is MNHEY and CDR2 is SMNVEV in the germline V gene (reference sequence). CDR3 sequence: CASSFRPTGKIGYEQYV. The CDR3 bases are TGTGCCAGCAGTTTCCGACCTACAGGGAAAATTGGGTACGAGCAGTACGTC.

The V gene is TRBV6-4, the J gene TRBJ2-3; D gene uncertain. CDR3 length equals 13 residues. Looked up from germline, CDR1 is MRHNA and CDR2 is SNTAGT. Trimming took off 10 bases at V and 0 bases at J, with 11 bases between the two ends. In DNA form, the CDR3 reads TGTGCCACCGCTCGTACGAGCACAGATACGCAGTATTTT. Amino acid sequence: CATARTSTDTQYF.

This clonotype was observed at least ten times. The chain joins TRBV18 to TRBJ1-5; the D is unclear. The ends were cut back, 1 base at V and 3 bases at J, with 10 bases in the middle. CDR3 size: 15 residues. CDR1 KGHSH and CDR2 LQKENI come from the germline V gene. The CDR3 sequence: CASSPLGPFNQPQHF. DNA for the CDR3: TGTGCCAGCTCACCACTAGGACCGTTCAATCAGCCCCAGCATTTT.

The gene calls are TRBV20-1 and TRBJ1-1; D remains unclear. The V gene lost 0 bases and the J gene lost 5 bases, with 13 bases spanning the gap. Germline V lookup: CDR1 DFQATT, CDR2 SNEGSKA (reference sequence). The CDR3 covers 14 residues. CDR3 in amino acids: CSARDPSSRTEAFF. The CDR3 DNA sequence: TGCAGTGCTAGAGACCCATCTTCGCGTACTGAAGCTTTCTTT.

This chain connects TRBV9 to TRBJ2-5, with D uncertain. The CDR3 consists of 12 residues. Germline CDR1 is SGDLS and CDR2 is YYNGEE. The V and J ends lost 0 bases and 9 bases respectively, with 9 bases between them. CDR3 DNA: TGTGCCAGCAGCGTAGTTGGCCAGCCCCAGTACTTC. The encoded protein is CASSVVGQPQYF.

In its sample, this clonotype was seen a few times. V gene TRBV20-1 combines with J gene TRBJ2-7; weak D call: TRBD1 (6 bases). This CDR3 region has 15 residues. V was clipped by 2 bases and J by 3 bases, with 17 bases between them. CDR1 DFQATT and CDR2 SNEGSKA come from the germline V gene (reference sequence). CDR3 nucleotides: TGCAGTGCTAGATCCCCGAGGGACATAAACTACGAGCAGTACTTC. It specifies CSARSPRDINYEQYF.

This clonotype came up a few times. The V call is TRBV14, the J call TRBJ2-2; 8 bases are a match to TRBD1. Germline V gene data show CDR1 as SGHDN and CDR2 as FVKESK. The CDR3 has 16 amino acids. The V segment lost 2 bases and the J segment 7 bases; nucleotides outside the gene matches: 9. The DNA for the CDR3 is TGTGCCAGCAGCCAACTAAGGACAGGGAGGAGCGGGGAGCTGTTTTTT. It codes for CASSQLRTGRSGELFF. The whole variable domain, filled in from reference TRBV14 and TRBJ2-2, reads EAGVTQFPSHSVIEKGQTVTLRCDPISGHDNLYWYRRVMGKEIKFLLHFVKESKQDESGMPNNRFLAERTGGTYSTLKVQPAELEDSGVYFCASSQLRTGRSGELFFGEGSRLTVL.

This clonotype has ten or more counts. The chain has TRBV7-2 and TRBJ2-2, with D hard to call. Germline CDR1 is SGHTA and CDR2 is FQGNSA. The CDR3 extends over 13 amino acids. Between the trimmed V and J ends, which lost 4 bases and 7 bases, there was a span of 10 bases. CDR3 protein: CASSSSLGGELFF. The DNA of the CDR3 is TGTGCCAGCAGCTCGTCCCTCGGCGGGGAGCTGTTTTTT.

The J gene is TRBJ1-1, the V gene TRBV28; 10 nucleotides line up with TRBD1. Germline-derived CDR1 and CDR2 are MDHEN and SYDVKM. J lost 1 base, V lost 5 bases, and 4 bases had no gene match. The CDR3 has 15 amino acids. CDR3: CASSRGDRGNTEAFF. CDR3 DNA: TGTGCCAGCAGTCGAGGGGACAGGGGGAACACTGAAGCTTTCTTT.

The V call is TRBV2, the J call TRBJ2-1; D not resolved. CDR1 is SNHLY, CDR2 FYNNEI, per germline. This CDR3 comprises 13 residues. V shed 8 bases and J shed 1 base, with 9 bases lying between them. Written as DNA, the CDR3 is TGTGCCAGCCTTCCGTTTTCCTACAATGAGCAGTTCTTC. The encoded protein is CASLPFSYNEQFF.

This clonotype was recorded at least ten times. The chain carries TRBV12-3 or TRBV12-4 and TRBJ1-4; D not certain. This CDR3 is 15 amino acids long. V was shortened by 3 bases and J by 11 bases, with 19 bases between the two germline ends. The chain's CDR3 is CASSFTGNNEGKLFF. The CDR3 DNA follows: TGTGCCAGCAGTTTCACTGGAAATAATGAAGGGAAACTGTTTTTT.

The rearrangement links TRBV9 to TRBJ1-2; TRBD1 is a possible D gene (5 bases). V dropped 0 bases and J dropped 8 bases, with 20 bases sitting between them. CDR1 SGDLS and CDR2 YYNGEE come from the germline V gene. The CDR3 length is 16 residues. This CDR3 is CASSVAPISGPSGYTF. The CDR3 region has the DNA TGTGCCAGCAGCGTAGCCCCAATTTCAGGGCCGAGCGGCTACACCTTC.

This clonotype came up a few times. In DNA, the CDR3 is TGTGCCAGCCACCCCCAGCAGGGGAGGAATGAGGGCTATGGCTACACCTTC. This sequence encodes CASHPQQGRNEGYGYTF. The chain recombines TRBV18 with TRBJ1-2; weak D call: TRBD1 (6 bases). This CDR3 has 17 amino acids. V was trimmed by 8 bases and J by 4 bases, leaving 26 bases between them. Germline V CDR1 and CDR2: KGHSH, LQKENI. Looking up the rest from reference TRBV18 and TRBJ1-2 gives the full variable domain: NAGVMQNPRHLVRRRGQEARLRCSPMKGHSHVYWYRQLPEEGLKFMVYLQKENIIDESGMPKERFSAEFPKEGPSILRIQQVVRGDSAAYFCASHPQQGRNEGYGYTFGSGTRLTVV.

The chain has TRBV7-9 and TRBJ2-7, with D tentatively TRBD1 (6 bases). The CDR3 loop spans 13 amino acids. V was shortened by 5 bases and J by 2 bases, with 10 bases between the two germline ends. CDR1 SEHNR and CDR2 FQNEAQ come from the germline V gene (reference sequence). In nucleotides, the CDR3 is TGTGCCAGCAGCATCGGACAGACCTACGAGCAGTACTTC. Translating gives CASSIGQTYEQYF. Based on the CDR3 plus reference TRBV7-9 and TRBJ2-7, the full variable domain is DTGVSQNPRHKITKRGQNVTFRCDPISEHNRLYWYRQTLGQGPEFLTYFQNEAQLEKSRLLSDRFSAERPKGSFSTLEIQRTEQGDSAMYLCASSIGQTYEQYFGPGTRLTVT.

This chain's CDR3 is CASTEYNQPQHF. CDR3 sequence (DNA): TGTGCCAGCACCGAGTACAATCAGCCCCAGCATTTT. V is TRBV28 and J is TRBJ1-5; no reliable D call. Germline CDR1 is MDHEN and CDR2 is SYDVKM. Trimming stripped 7 bases from V and 3 bases from J, with 7 bases between. There are 12 residues in the CDR3.

This clonotype was seen many times. V is TRBV11-1 and J is TRBJ1-1; D is uncertain. V lost 3 bases, J lost 3 bases, and 11 bases lay in between. Germline lookup yields CDR1 SGHAT and CDR2 FQDESV (reference sequence). The length of the CDR3 is 14 residues. CDR3 residues: CASSFVGPDTEAFF. CDR3 DNA sequence: TGTGCCAGCAGCTTCGTCGGACCAGACACTGAAGCTTTCTTT.

This clonotype appeared many times. The V gene is TRBV12-3 or TRBV12-4, the J gene TRBJ2-2; D not certain. This CDR3 is 13 amino acids long. Trimming took off 6 bases at V and 0 bases at J, with 5 bases between the two ends. CDR3 amino acids: CASSKSNTGELFF. Written as DNA, the CDR3 is TGTGCCAGCAGCAAATCGAACACCGGGGAGCTGTTTTTT.

The chain recombines TRBV12-3 or TRBV12-4 with TRBJ2-4; D perhaps matches TRBD2 (6 bases). Deletions cut 4 bases from V and 8 bases from J, with 21 bases between. The CDR3 consists of 16 residues. The CDR3 here is CASSSHLRAGEDIQYF. In DNA form, the CDR3 reads TGTGCCAGCAGTTCCCACCTACGGGCCGGGGAGGACATTCAGTACTTC.

This clonotype was counted many times. This chain uses TRBV9 with TRBJ1-6; D gene ambiguous. This CDR3 is 16 amino acids long. Trimming pared 3 bases from V and 10 bases from J, leaving 20 bases between. Germline CDR1 is SGDLS and CDR2 is YYNGEE. CDR3 DNA: TGTGCCAGCAGCGCCCGAGGAGGGAATGTGTTCTCACCCCTCCACTTT. It codes for CASSARGGNVFSPLHF.

Many counts were recorded for this clonotype. This chain uses TRBV7-2 with TRBJ2-1; the match to TRBD2 covers 11 bases. This CDR3 spans 15 amino acids. V was pared by 5 bases and J by 6 bases, with 6 bases of the junction left unmatched. Germline CDR1 SGHTA, CDR2 FQGNSA. The CDR3 nucleotides read TGTGCCAGCAGCAATAGCGGGGGGGCGGTCAATGAGCAGTTCTTC. Its protein is CASSNSGGAVNEQFF.

This clonotype was detected only a few times. V usage is TRBV28 and J usage is TRBJ2-7; D is unresolved. The CDR3 covers 12 residues. Trimming shortened V by 5 bases and J by 4 bases, and 9 bases separated the two germline ends. CDR1 is MDHEN and CDR2 is SYDVKM in the germline V gene. The CDR3 here is CASSPLKYEQYF. For the CDR3, the DNA is TGTGCCAGCAGTCCACTAAAATACGAGCAGTACTTC.